This TCR beta chain was sequenced in a study of cytomegalovirus exposure and HLA in healthy donors. The CDR3 runs 14 residues. Germline CDR1 reads SEHNR; CDR2 reads FQNEAQ (reference sequence). V was cut by 1 base and J by 5 bases, with 11 bases left in between. With 60 Vbeta and 13 Jbeta primers, the PCR was carried out. Assay: immunoSEQ multiplex PCR; the TCRdb copy retains only in-frame clones and omits some. The repertoire holds about 80,000 clones, with around 62% as singletons. This TCR was recovered from a male donor in good health and CMV-seropositive. The chain joins TRBV7-9 to TRBJ2-5, with D tentatively TRBD1 (6 bases). Sequencing was performed on PBMCs. DNA of the CDR3: TGTGCCAGCAGCTTAGAAGGCAGGGGTGAGACCCAGTACTTC. Its protein is CASSLEGRGETQYF. The whole variable domain, filled in from reference TRBV7-9 and TRBJ2-5, reads DTGVSQNPRHKITKRGQNVTFRCDPISEHNRLYWYRQTLGQGPEFLTYFQNEAQLEKSRLLSDRFSAERPKGSFSTLEIQRTEQGDSAMYLCASSLEGRGETQYFGPGTRLLVL.